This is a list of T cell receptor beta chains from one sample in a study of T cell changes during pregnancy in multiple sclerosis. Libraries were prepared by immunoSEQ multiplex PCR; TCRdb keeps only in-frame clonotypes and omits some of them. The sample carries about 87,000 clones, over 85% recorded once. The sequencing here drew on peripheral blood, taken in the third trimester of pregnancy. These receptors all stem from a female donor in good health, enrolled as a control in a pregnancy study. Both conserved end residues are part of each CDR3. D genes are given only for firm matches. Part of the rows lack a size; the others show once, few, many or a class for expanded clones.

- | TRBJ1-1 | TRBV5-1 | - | TGCGCCAGCAGCTCCAGTGCCAGCCCGGGAAAAGCTTTCTTT | CASSSSASPGKAFF
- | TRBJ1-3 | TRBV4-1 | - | TGCGCCAGCAGCCAGCCGACATCCGGGACAAAAAACACCATATATTTT | CASSQPTSGTKNTIYF
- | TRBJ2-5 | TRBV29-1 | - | TGCAGCGTCCTCCCGCGCCGAGGATCCCAAATAAAGACCCAGTACTTC | CSVLPRRGSQIKTQYF
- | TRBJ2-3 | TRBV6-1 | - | TGTGCCAGCAGTGGCGGAGGCAGTAGCACAGATACGCAGTATTTT | CASSGGGSSTDTQYF
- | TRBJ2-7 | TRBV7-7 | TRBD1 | TGTGCCAGCAGCGTAGGACAGGGGATAAATTACGAGCAGTACTTC | CASSVGQGINYEQYF
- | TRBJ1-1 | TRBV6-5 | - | TGTGCCAGCAGTTACTTCCCAGGGGTGCTGGGATCTGAAGCTTTCTTT | CASSYFPGVLGSEAFF
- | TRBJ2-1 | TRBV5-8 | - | TGTGCCAGCAGCTTGGGACTTCGACTCTACAATGAGCAGTTCTTC | CASSLGLRLYNEQFF
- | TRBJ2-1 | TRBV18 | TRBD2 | TGTGCCAGCACCGCCCTAGCGGGCTCCTACAATGAGCAGTTCTTC | CASTALAGSYNEQFF
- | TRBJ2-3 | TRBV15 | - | TGTGCCACCAGCAGAGGGACATCGGGACTCACAGATACGCAGTATTTT | CATSRGTSGLTDTQYF
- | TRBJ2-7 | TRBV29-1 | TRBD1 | TGCAGCGTTGAAGGGGGACAGCATTTAGCTCCCTACGAGCAGTACTTC | CSVEGGQHLAPYEQYF
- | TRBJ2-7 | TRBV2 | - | TGTGCCAGCAGCCCCCCAACGGGGGTGAGCGAGCAGTACTTC | CASSPPTGVSEQYF
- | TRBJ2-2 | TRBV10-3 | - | TGTGCCATCAGTGAGTTTAGCGGTACTACGAACACCGGGGAGCTGTTTTTT | CAISEFSGTTNTGELFF
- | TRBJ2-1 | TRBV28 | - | TGTGCCAGCAGCCTGGGCCAATACAATGAGCAGTTCTTC | CASSLGQYNEQFF
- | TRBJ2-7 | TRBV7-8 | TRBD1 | TGTGCCAGCAGCACTGGGACAGGGGTGGCCTACGAGCAGTACTTC | CASSTGTGVAYEQYF
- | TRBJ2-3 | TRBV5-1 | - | TGCGCCAGCAGCTTCCAACCGGGATTAGTATCAGATACGCAGTATTTT | CASSFQPGLVSDTQYF
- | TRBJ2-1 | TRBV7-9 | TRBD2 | TGTGCCAGCAGCTCAACTAGCGGGAGGGCCGATGAGCAGTTCTTC | CASSSTSGRADEQFF
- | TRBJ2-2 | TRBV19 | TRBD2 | TGTGCCAGTAGTATGGTTTTTCGGACGGGAGGGCCCGGGGAGCTGTTTTTT | CASSMVFRTGGPGELFF
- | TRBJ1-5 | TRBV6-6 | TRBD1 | TGTGCCAGCAGTCAGGGGGCCGGCAATCAGCCCCAGCATTTT | CASSQGAGNQPQHF
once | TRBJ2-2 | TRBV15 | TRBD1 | TGTGCCACCAGCAGAGAATCAGGGACAGGGTCCGGGGAGCTGTTTTTT | CATSRESGTGSGELFF
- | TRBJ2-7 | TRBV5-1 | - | TGCGCCAGCAGCTTGGGGGACATCTACTACGAGCAGTACTTC | CASSLGDIYYEQYF
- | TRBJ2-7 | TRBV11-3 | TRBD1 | TGTGCCAGCAGCTTAGGACCGGACAGGGTCCACGAGCAGTACTTC | CASSLGPDRVHEQYF
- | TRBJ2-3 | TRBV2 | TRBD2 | TGTGCCAGCAGTCGACTAGCGGGAGCACAAGATACGCAGTATTTT | CASSRLAGAQDTQYF
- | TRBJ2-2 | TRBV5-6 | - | TGTGCCAGCAGCTTGGAGCTAGAGAACACCGGGGAGCTGTTTTTT | CASSLELENTGELFF
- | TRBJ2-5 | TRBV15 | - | TGTGCCACCAGGGCAGGGGAGGAGACCCAGTACTTC | CATRAGEETQYF
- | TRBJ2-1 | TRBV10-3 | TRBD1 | TGTGCCATCGGGACAGGGCTATACAATGAGCAGTTCTTC | CAIGTGLYNEQFF
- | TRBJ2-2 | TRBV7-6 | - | TGTGCCAGCAGCTTAGGGCAGGGCACCGGGGAGCTGTTTTTT | CASSLGQGTGELFF
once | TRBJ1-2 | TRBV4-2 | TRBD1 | TGTGCCAGCAGCCGCGGGACAGGGAAGTCCTATGGCTACACCTTC | CASSRGTGKSYGYTF
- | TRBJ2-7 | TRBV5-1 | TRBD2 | TGCGCCAGCAGTTGGACTAGCGGAGACTACGAGCAGTACTTC | CASSWTSGDYEQYF
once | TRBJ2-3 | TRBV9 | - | TGTGCCAGCAACGCCGGAGGGAGCACAGATACGCAGTATTTT | CASNAGGSTDTQYF
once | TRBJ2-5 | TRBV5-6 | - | TGTGCCAGCAGCTTGGTGCTCCGGCCGGGGGAGACCCAGTACTTC | CASSLVLRPGETQYF
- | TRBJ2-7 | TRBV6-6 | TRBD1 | TGTGCCAGCCGCTACAACCGGGACAGAATCTACGAGCAGTACTTC | CASRYNRDRIYEQYF
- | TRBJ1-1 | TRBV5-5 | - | TGTGCCAGCAGCAACCGGACAGCACTGAACACTGAAGCTTTCTTT | CASSNRTALNTEAFF
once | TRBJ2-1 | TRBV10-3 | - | TGTGCCATCAGTGGGACAGGAGGGGTCGATGAGCAGTTCTTC | CAISGTGGVDEQFF
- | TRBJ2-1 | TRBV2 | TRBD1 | TGTGCCAGCAAGCGGGACAGGGGATCGGATGAGCAGTTCTTC | CASKRDRGSDEQFF
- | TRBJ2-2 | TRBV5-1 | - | TGCGCCAGCAGCTTGGACAGGGAAGGCGGGGAGCTGTTTTTT | CASSLDREGGELFF
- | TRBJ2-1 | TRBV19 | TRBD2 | TGTGCCAGTAGGGGAGCGGGAGTAGCTACCTACAATGAGCAGTTCTTC | CASRGAGVATYNEQFF
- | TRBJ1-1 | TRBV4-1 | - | TGCGCCAGCAGCCAAGATGGTCAACAGGGCTATACTGGGAACACTGAAGCTTTCTTT | CASSQDGQQGYTGNTEAFF
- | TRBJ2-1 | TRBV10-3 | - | TGTGCCATCAGTGAGTCTCTCAGGGGTATACACAATGAGCAGTTCTTC | CAISESLRGIHNEQFF
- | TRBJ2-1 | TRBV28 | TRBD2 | TGTGCCAGCAGTCTCCCCGGGACTAGCGGGTCCCATGAGCAGTTCTTC | CASSLPGTSGSHEQFF
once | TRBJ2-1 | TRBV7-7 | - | TGTGCCAGCAGCCAACTTTTGGGACTCTCCAATGAGCAGTTCTTC | CASSQLLGLSNEQFF